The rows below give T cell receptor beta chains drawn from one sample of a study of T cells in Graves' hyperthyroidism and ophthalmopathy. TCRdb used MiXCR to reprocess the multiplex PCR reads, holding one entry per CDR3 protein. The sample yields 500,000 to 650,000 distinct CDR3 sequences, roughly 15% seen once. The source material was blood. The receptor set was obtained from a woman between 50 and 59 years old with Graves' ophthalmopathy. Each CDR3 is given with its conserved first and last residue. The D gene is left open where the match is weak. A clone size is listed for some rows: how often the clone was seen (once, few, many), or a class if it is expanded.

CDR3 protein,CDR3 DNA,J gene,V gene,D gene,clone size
CASSQIWDGLNEKLFF,TGTGCCAGCAGCCAGATCTGGGACGGCTTGAATGAAAAACTGTTTTTT,TRBJ1-4,TRBV7-8,.,many
CSVLGGGTDTQYF,TGCAGTGTCTTAGGGGGCGGGACAGATACGCAGTATTTT,TRBJ2-3,TRBV20-1,TRBD1,many
CASQGGGSAYEQYF,TGTGCCAGTCAGGGAGGTGGATCTGCCTACGAGCAGTACTTC,TRBJ2-7,TRBV6-2/TRBV6-3,.,many
CASSKEGQDNEKLFF,TGCGCCAGCAGCAAAGAGGGACAGGATAATGAAAAACTGTTTTTT,TRBJ1-4,TRBV5-1,TRBD1,.
CASSPSRGGQPQHF,TGTGCCAGCTCACCGTCGCGGGGAGGTCAGCCCCAGCATTTT,TRBJ1-5,TRBV18,.,many
CASRPRTEGLRDAGELFF,TGTGCCAGCAGACCCCGGACTGAGGGCCTTCGGGACGCCGGGGAGCTGTTTTTT,TRBJ2-2,TRBV6-2/TRBV6-3,.,few
CASQPQGSYGYTF,TGCGCCAGCCAGCCACAGGGTTCATATGGCTACACCTTC,TRBJ1-2,TRBV5-1,.,few
CASSVRQSTEAFF,TGTGCCAGCAGTGTACGGCAGAGCACTGAAGCTTTCTTT,TRBJ1-1,TRBV6-1,.,many
CASTSGQGTYEQYF,TGTGCCAGCACCTCGGGACAGGGGACCTACGAGCAGTACTTC,TRBJ2-7,TRBV5-4,TRBD1,many
CASTPGQANEKLFF,TGTGCCAGTACCCCGGGACAGGCAAATGAAAAACTGTTTTTT,TRBJ1-4,TRBV19,TRBD1,few
CASSVAGGGEQYF,TGTGCCAGCAGTGTAGCGGGAGGGGGCGAGCAGTACTTC,TRBJ2-7,TRBV2,TRBD2,many
CASAPPGLAVLVSNNEQFF,TGTGCCAGTGCCCCGCCGGGACTAGCGGTCCTAGTATCTAACAATGAGCAGTTCTTC,TRBJ2-1,TRBV28,TRBD2,many
CAWSLHGTSGGGREQFF,TGTGCCTGGTCTCTGCATGGGACTAGCGGGGGCGGGCGAGAGCAGTTCTTC,TRBJ2-1,TRBV30,TRBD2,many
CASSAGGYNSPLHF,TGTGCCAGCAGCGCGGGGGGCTATAATTCACCCCTCCACTTT,TRBJ1-6,TRBV7-8,.,many
CASRSLGEWVRETQYF,TGTGCCAGCAGGTCCCTGGGGGAGTGGGTAAGGGAGACCCAGTACTTC,TRBJ2-5,TRBV6-1,.,.
CSASLIHVGFTEAFF,TGCAGTGCTAGCCTTATACATGTCGGATTCACTGAAGCTTTCTTT,TRBJ1-1,TRBV20-1,.,many
CATSDPDRDTGELFF,TGTGCCACCAGTGATCCCGACAGGGACACCGGGGAGCTGTTTTTT,TRBJ2-2,TRBV24-1,TRBD1,few
CASSSRTVSGQPQHF,TGTGCCAGCAGTTCCCGGACAGTGTCCGGTCAGCCCCAGCATTTT,TRBJ1-5,TRBV12-3/TRBV12-4,.,many
CASSQWRGGSLNNEQFF,TGTGCCAGCAGTCAATGGCGGGGCGGGAGCCTGAACAATGAGCAGTTCTTC,TRBJ2-1,TRBV7-9,TRBD2,.
CASSPGVPEPQHF,TGTGCCAGCTCACCAGGGGTTCCGGAGCCCCAGCATTTT,TRBJ1-5,TRBV18,.,many
CASSYGDREKLFF,TGTGCCAGCAGTTACGGAGACCGTGAAAAACTGTTTTTT,TRBJ1-4,TRBV6-5,.,few
CASRALGREEKLFF,TGTGCCAGCAGAGCCCTCGGACGGGAAGAAAAACTGTTTTTT,TRBJ1-4,TRBV6-1,.,.
CASSLYTVKLNTEAFF,TGTGCCAGCAGTCTCTACACCGTTAAACTGAACACTGAAGCTTTCTTT,TRBJ1-1,TRBV28,.,many
CASSQTGRPTSGHNEQFF,TGCGCCAGCAGCCAAACCGGACGTCCGACTAGCGGCCACAATGAGCAGTTCTTC,TRBJ2-1,TRBV4-3,TRBD2,few
CASEQDSSYEQYF,TGTGCCAGTGAACAGGATTCCTCCTACGAGCAGTACTTC,TRBJ2-7,TRBV6-1,.,.
CASSQDPAGVGELFF,TGTGCCAGCAGCCAAGATCCCGCAGGGGTCGGGGAGCTGTTTTTT,TRBJ2-2,TRBV3-1,.,.
CASSLGRVKTEAFF,TGTGCCAGCAGTTTAGGTAGGGTAAAGACTGAAGCTTTCTTT,TRBJ1-1,TRBV12-3/TRBV12-4,.,many
CASSIWDSSNQPQHF,TGTGCCAGTAGTATATGGGATTCCTCAAATCAGCCCCAGCATTTT,TRBJ1-5,TRBV19,.,few
CASSQNRDFNTGELFF,TGTGCCAGCAGCCAAAACCGGGACTTCAACACCGGGGAGCTGTTTTTT,TRBJ2-2,TRBV4-2,.,.
CASSAGTGNTGELFF,TGCGCCAGCAGCGCCGGGACAGGGAACACCGGGGAGCTGTTTTTT,TRBJ2-2,TRBV5-1,TRBD1,.
CSAKIGQNTEAFF,TGCAGTGCTAAAATCGGCCAGAACACTGAAGCTTTCTTT,TRBJ1-1,TRBV20-1,.,few
CASSHQGARTEAFF,TGTGCCAGCAGCCACCAGGGGGCGAGGACTGAAGCTTTCTTT,TRBJ1-1,TRBV6-1,TRBD1,few
CASSYVFAETQYF,TGTGCCAGCAGTTACGTCTTCGCGGAGACCCAGTACTTC,TRBJ2-5,TRBV6-2/TRBV6-3,.,many
CASRGTGGFAETQYF,TGTGCCAGCAGAGGGACAGGGGGCTTCGCAGAGACCCAGTACTTC,TRBJ2-5,TRBV28,TRBD1,many
CASSLKEGSGIYEQYF,TGTGCCAGCAGCTTAAAGGAGGGTAGCGGTATCTACGAGCAGTACTTC,TRBJ2-7,TRBV7-3,.,many
CSARDPRGRDTEAFF,TGCAGTGCTAGAGATCCGAGGGGGCGCGACACTGAAGCTTTCTTT,TRBJ1-1,TRBV20-1,TRBD1,many
CSARDPSKNQPQHF,TGCAGTGCTAGAGATCCAAGCAAAAATCAGCCCCAGCATTTT,TRBJ1-5,TRBV20-1,.,many
CASSPAVQELFF,TGTGCCAGCTCACCGGCGGTGCAGGAACTGTTTTTT,TRBJ1-4,TRBV18,.,many
CASSFTGTTNEKLFF,TGTGCCAGCAGTTTCACAGGGACAACTAATGAAAAACTGTTTTTT,TRBJ1-4,TRBV28,.,.
CASSLATGAGGYEQYF,TGTGCCAGCAGCTTAGCTACTGGAGCGGGCGGATACGAGCAGTACTTC,TRBJ2-7,TRBV13,.,many
CASMVGGYSNQPQHF,TGTGCCAGCATGGTAGGGGGATATAGCAATCAGCCCCAGCATTTT,TRBJ1-5,TRBV6-1,.,many
CASSARTSFSGELFF,TGCGCCAGCAGCGCCCGGACTAGCTTTTCCGGGGAGCTGTTTTTT,TRBJ2-2,TRBV5-1,TRBD2,many